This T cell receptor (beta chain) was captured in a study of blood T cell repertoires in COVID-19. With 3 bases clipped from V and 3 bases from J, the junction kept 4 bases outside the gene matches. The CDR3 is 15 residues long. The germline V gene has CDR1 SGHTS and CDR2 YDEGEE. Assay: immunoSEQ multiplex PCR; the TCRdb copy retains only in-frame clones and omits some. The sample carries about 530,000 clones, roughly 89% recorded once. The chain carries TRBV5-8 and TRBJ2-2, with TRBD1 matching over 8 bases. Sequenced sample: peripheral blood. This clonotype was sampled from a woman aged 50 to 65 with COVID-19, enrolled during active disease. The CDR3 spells CASSWGQVYTGELFF. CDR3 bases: TGTGCCAGCAGCTGGGGACAGGTATACACCGGGGAGCTGTTTTTT. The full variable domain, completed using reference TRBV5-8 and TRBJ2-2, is EAGVTQSPTHLIKTRGQQATLRCSPISGHTSVYWYQQALGLGLQFLLWYDEGEERNRGNFPPRFSGRQFPNYSSELNVNALELEDSALYLCASSWGQVYTGELFFGEGSRLTVL.